This T cell receptor beta chain was recorded in a study of control samples from healthy donors and cancer patients. The CDR3 contains 17 residues. The V gene's germline CDR1 is LGHDT and CDR2 YNNKEL (reference sequence). The trim removed 4 bases at V and 1 base at J, leaving 5 bases unmatched. Data came from immunoSEQ multiplex PCR; TCRdb stores just in-frame clones and leaves some out. The repertoire includes around 190,000 clones, 90% of them detected once, and 1.2% to 1.5% sits in the top ten. The V and J genes are TRBV3-1 (or the pseudogene TRBV3-2) and TRBJ2-7; 15 nucleotides match TRBD2. This TCR came from a woman aged 45 to 65 in good health. Sequencing was carried out using blood. The CDR3 here is CASSLGLAGGPSYEQYF. Written as DNA, the CDR3 is TGTGCCAGCAGCCTAGGACTAGCGGGAGGGCCATCCTACGAGCAGTACTTC.